This T cell receptor (beta chain) appears in the sequencing data of a study of cytomegalovirus exposure and HLA in healthy donors. Study-wide background: Samples from HLA-typed donors yielded about 86 million unique TCRs in an early data release.

At the time of sampling, donors were nominally healthy, though unrecorded immune exposures were likely. 60 Vbeta and 13 Jbeta primers were used in PCR. TCRdb keeps only in-frame clones here, not all; method: immunoSEQ multiplex PCR. The sample's table shows roughly 120,000 clones. The CDR3 extends over 12 amino acids. The V gene lost 2 bases and the J gene lost 8 bases, with 6 bases spanning the gap. Germline CDR1 SGHNT, CDR2 YENEEA. Study observations and caveats: One variant, a missense change in DCLRE1C, was linked in a later analysis to TCR beta V- and J-gene trimming. A later analysis linked 15,000 to 20,000 TCR beta sequences to HLA alleles at 0.05 false discovery rate.

Of note for this clone: The antigen is not known.

This chain uses TRBV11-3 with TRBJ2-2, with no clear D. The sequence derives from a middle-aged man in good health and CMV-seropositive. The source material was PBMCs. For the CDR3, the DNA is TGTGCCAGCAGCTTAAGTGCGGGGGAGCTGTTTTTT. This encodes CASSLSAGELFF.